Listed below are T cell receptor beta chains from one sample, sequenced in a study of circulating and synovial CD4+ cells in juvenile arthritis. Generated by immunoSEQ multiplex PCR, the TCRdb table keeps only in-frame clones and is missing some. The sample has just over 35,000 clones, over 85% seen once. The sample was CD4+ T cells from blood. These receptors were collected from a human donor with juvenile idiopathic arthritis. Both conserved end residues are part of each CDR3. A D gene is named only where the DNA matches it firmly. Clone size, where shown, is once, few, many, or a class for clones that have expanded.

D: .; J: TRBJ1-4; size: .; V: TRBV7-9; DNA: TGTGCCAGCAGCTTAGCGTCGGGGGACGGGGGTGAAAAACTGTTTTTT; CDR3: CASSLASGDGGEKLFF
D: .; J: TRBJ2-1; size: .; V: TRBV9; DNA: TGTGCCAGCAGCGTCCTCGGCGGGGTCTCCTACAATGAGCAGTTCTTC; CDR3: CASSVLGGVSYNEQFF
D: TRBD2; J: TRBJ2-1; size: .; V: TRBV2; DNA: TGTGCCGGCCGGGGGGACTCCACCTACAATGAGCAGTTCTTC; CDR3: CAGRGDSTYNEQFF
D: TRBD1; J: TRBJ1-6; size: once; V: TRBV7-9; DNA: TGTGCCAGCAGCGGTGGACAGGGGAACCCCAATTCACCCCTCCACTTT; CDR3: CASSGGQGNPNSPLHF
D: TRBD1; J: TRBJ1-2; size: once; V: TRBV30; DNA: TGTGCCTGGAGTGTACGACAGGGATTTGACTATGGCTACACCTTC; CDR3: CAWSVRQGFDYGYTF
D: .; J: TRBJ1-5; size: .; V: TRBV5-5; DNA: TGTGCCAGCAGCTCTCGGGGGGTGGCGTTCGGCAATCAGCCCCAGCATTTT; CDR3: CASSSRGVAFGNQPQHF
D: TRBD1; J: TRBJ1-6; size: .; V: TRBV7-9; DNA: TGTGCCAGCAGCTTAGTGTCGGCACAGGGGGCATATAATTCCCCCCTCCACTTT; CDR3: CASSLVSAQGAYNSPLHF
D: .; J: TRBJ2-7; size: .; V: TRBV7-2; DNA: TGTGCCAGCAGCACAGACAGGTCCTACGAGCAGTACTTC; CDR3: CASSTDRSYEQYF
D: .; J: TRBJ2-5; size: .; V: TRBV5-6; DNA: TGTGCCAGCAGCCCGGGGCGGGGGCGGACCCAGTACTTC; CDR3: CASSPGRGRTQYF
D: TRBD1; J: TRBJ2-7; size: .; V: TRBV10-3; DNA: TGTGCCAACCGACAGGGTAAGGGCGGCGAGCAGTACTTC; CDR3: CANRQGKGGEQYF
D: TRBD1; J: TRBJ1-2; size: .; V: TRBV6-1; DNA: TGTGCCAGCAGCCGCACCGGGACAGCCCATGGCTACACCTTC; CDR3: CASSRTGTAHGYTF
D: TRBD1; J: TRBJ2-3; size: .; V: TRBV5-1; DNA: TGCGCCAGCAGCTCTGGACAGGGGGCCCCAGATACGCAGTATTTT; CDR3: CASSSGQGAPDTQYF
D: .; J: TRBJ1-2; size: .; V: TRBV6-6; DNA: TGTGCCAGCAGTACCCGGACAGTGGGCTACACCTTC; CDR3: CASSTRTVGYTF
D: .; J: TRBJ1-6; size: .; V: TRBV7-9; DNA: TGTGCCAGCAGCTTAGATTGGGGCTATAATTCCCCCCTCCACTTT; CDR3: CASSLDWGYNSPLHF
D: TRBD1; J: TRBJ1-2; size: once; V: TRBV2; DNA: TGTGCCAGCAGTGGCGACAGGGTTGAAGGCTACACCTTC; CDR3: CASSGDRVEGYTF
D: .; J: TRBJ1-4; size: .; V: TRBV6-5; DNA: TGTGCCAGCAGTTACTCGCGGAGAACTGGAAAACTGTTTTTT; CDR3: CASSYSRRTGKLFF
D: TRBD1; J: TRBJ1-2; size: .; V: TRBV4-3; DNA: TGCGCCAGCAGCCAACTTGGGACAGGGTATAACTATGGCTACACCTTC; CDR3: CASSQLGTGYNYGYTF
D: .; J: TRBJ1-1; size: .; V: TRBV15; DNA: TGTGCCACCAGCAGAGATCCACTTAACACTGAAGCTTTCTTT; CDR3: CATSRDPLNTEAFF
D: .; J: TRBJ1-2; size: .; V: TRBV18; DNA: TGTGCCAGCTCAACGGGGGGAATGGGCTACACCTTC; CDR3: CASSTGGMGYTF
D: TRBD1; J: TRBJ2-5; size: .; V: TRBV18; DNA: TGTGCCAGCTCACCACCGGACAGGGGCATGAAAGAGACCCAGTACTTC; CDR3: CASSPPDRGMKETQYF